These 26 T cell receptor beta chains share one sample of origin, sequenced in a study of blood T cell repertoires in COVID-19. Produced via immunoSEQ multiplex PCR; TCRdb's table is partial and in-frame only. This table holds tens of thousands of clones, approximately 82% found once. Sequencing input: peripheral blood. The receptors were sampled from a woman older than 75 with acute or convalescent COVID-19.

CDR3 residues: CASSSGAGELFF. The DNA for the CDR3 is TGTGCCAGCAGCTCAGGGGCCGGGGAGCTGTTTTTT. The rearrangement uses TRBV7-3 and TRBJ2-2; TRBD1 is a possible D gene (6 bases). V lost 4 bases to trimming and J lost 6 bases, with 6 bases between them. Germline V lookup: CDR1 SGHTA, CDR2 FQGTGA. CDR3 length equals 12 residues.

The chain couples TRBV5-4 to TRBJ2-7; D unresolved. Between the trimmed V and J ends, which lost 4 bases and 3 bases, there was a span of 14 bases. Germline CDR1 is SGHNT and CDR2 is YYREEE (reference sequence). This CDR3 is 14 amino acids long. The CDR3 coding sequence is TGTGCCAGCAGCCTAGACCAAGAAAACTACGAGCAGTACTTC. Its protein product is CASSLDQENYEQYF.

This chain connects TRBV19 to TRBJ2-5, with 10 bases that match TRBD1. The CDR3 totals 14 residues. Germline V gives CDR1 LNHDA, CDR2 SQIVND (reference sequence). With V trimmed by 6 bases and J by 2 bases, 3 bases remained unmatched. The CDR3 nucleotides read TGTGCCAGTAGAAAGGACAGGGGGCAAGAGACCCAGTACTTC. The encoded protein is CASRKDRGQETQYF. The full variable domain, completed using reference TRBV19 and TRBJ2-5, is DGGITQSPKYLFRKEGQNVTLSCEQNLNHDAMYWYRQDPGQGLRLIYYSQIVNDFQKGDIAEGYSVSREKKESFPLTVTSAQKNPTAFYLCASRKDRGQETQYFGPGTRLLVL.

The chain couples TRBV19 to TRBJ2-3, with 10 nucleotides matching TRBD2. This CDR3 contains 13 residues. The J segment lost 12 bases and the V segment lost 4 bases, leaving 7 bases of the junction unmatched. Per the germline V gene, CDR1 is LNHDA and CDR2 is SQIVND (reference sequence). CDR3 region: CASSTSGSPPQYF. In DNA, the CDR3 is TGTGCCAGTAGTACTAGCGGGAGCCCCCCTCAGTATTTT.

V usage is TRBV3-1 (or the pseudogene TRBV3-2) and J usage is TRBJ1-1; D call uncertain. V was cut by 0 bases and J by 9 bases, with 11 bases left in between. There are 13 residues in the CDR3. The germline V gene has CDR1 LGHDT and CDR2 YNNKEL (reference sequence). The CDR3 protein is CASSQDSTRKAFF. In DNA form, the CDR3 reads TGTGCCAGCAGCCAAGATTCAACGAGAAAAGCTTTCTTT.

V usage is TRBV20-1 and J usage is TRBJ1-2, with D possibly being TRBD1 (5 bases). Germline V gene data show CDR1 as DFQATT and CDR2 as SNEGSKA (reference sequence). This CDR3 is built from 11 residues. Trimming stripped 7 bases from V and 1 base from J, with 7 bases between. As DNA, the CDR3 is TGCAGTGGGGGGGATAACTATGGCTACACCTTC. Amino acids: CSGGDNYGYTF.

V gene TRBV6-5 combines with J gene TRBJ2-7; 7 bases match TRBD1. J gave up 6 bases and V 2 bases, and 1 base lay outside the gene matches. The germline CDR1 and CDR2 sequences are MNHEY and SVGAGI. The CDR3 covers 12 residues. The CDR3 sequence: CASSYDRAEQYF. In nucleotides, the CDR3 is TGTGCCAGCAGTTACGACAGGGCCGAGCAGTACTTC.

The chain is built from TRBV12-5 and TRBJ1-6, with a weak D call TRBD1 (5 bases). The germline CDR1 and CDR2 sequences are LGHNT and FRNRAP. This CDR3 has 16 amino acids. V was pared by 4 bases and J by 2 bases, with 12 bases between. CDR3 coding DNA: TGTGCTAGTGGTTCCCATACAGGCACCTATAATTCACCCCTCCACTTT. Translating gives CASGSHTGTYNSPLHF.

The genes are TRBV19 and TRBJ2-3; 7 bases match TRBD2. Germline-derived CDR1 and CDR2 are LNHDA and SQIVND (reference sequence). V shed 7 bases, J shed 1 base, and the junction held 5 bases outside the gene matches. The CDR3 runs to 14 residues. DNA of the CDR3: TGTGCCAGTATTAAGGCGGGGGGCACAGATACGCAGTATTTT. This translates into CASIKAGGTDTQYF.

This clone occurred a few times. The chain recombines TRBV15 with TRBJ2-7; D possibly corresponds to TRBD1 (5 bases). Germline V gene data show CDR1 as LNHNV and CDR2 as YYDKDF (reference sequence). The CDR3 has 15 residues. V lost 0 bases, J lost 0 bases, and 9 bases lay in between. The CDR3 loop reads CATSREGPLSYEQYF. The DNA of the CDR3 is TGTGCCACCAGCAGAGAGGGGCCTCTCTCCTACGAGCAGTACTTC.

This rearrangement joins TRBV6-5 to TRBJ1-2; D is unresolved. The CDR3 is 11 residues long. V was clipped by 6 bases and J by 5 bases, with 7 bases between them. Looked up from germline, CDR1 is MNHEY and CDR2 is SVGAGI. Written as DNA, the CDR3 is TGTGCCAGCAGCCGGGGATATGGCTACACCTTC. Protein sequence: CASSRGYGYTF.

This clone was found a few times. The chain links TRBV5-8 to TRBJ2-5; 7 nucleotides align to TRBD2. V gave up 3 bases and J gave up 2 bases; unmatched junction bases: 10. CDR3 length equals 16 residues. CDR1 and CDR2 from the germline V gene are SGHTS and YDEGEE. In DNA form, the CDR3 reads TGTGCCAGCAGCTCGGGACTATCCGGGGAGCAAGAGACCCAGTACTTC. Translation gives CASSSGLSGEQETQYF. Using reference TRBV5-8 and TRBJ2-5 for the parts outside the CDR3, the full variable domain is EAGVTQSPTHLIKTRGQQATLRCSPISGHTSVYWYQQALGLGLQFLLWYDEGEERNRGNFPPRFSGRQFPNYSSELNVNALELEDSALYLCASSSGLSGEQETQYFGPGTRLLVL.

The V and J genes are TRBV6-5 and TRBJ1-2; 9 nucleotides agree with TRBD1. CDR3 length: 15 residues. Germline V gene lookup returns CDR1 MNHEY and CDR2 SVGAGI. The V gene end was trimmed by 4 bases and the J gene end by 2 bases; junction bases not matched to a gene: 5. This CDR3 reads CASSFGTGFNYGYTF. CDR3 sequence (DNA): TGTGCCAGCAGTTTCGGGACAGGGTTCAACTATGGCTACACCTTC.

The chain links TRBV4-1 to TRBJ1-1; TRBD1 is a possible D gene (6 bases). This CDR3 contains 14 residues. Germline lookup yields CDR1 MGHRA and CDR2 YSYEKL. Deletions cut 0 bases from V and 4 bases from J, with 9 bases between. The CDR3 DNA sequence: TGCGCCAGCAGCCAAGACTTCAGGGGCACTGAAGCTTTCTTT. Translated: CASSQDFRGTEAFF.

This clone was detected a few times. The J gene is TRBJ2-7, the V gene TRBV12-3 or TRBV12-4, with a tentative D call TRBD2 (6 bases). V was pared by 4 bases and J by 6 bases, with 13 bases between. The CDR3 is 13 residues long. The CDR3 protein is CASSSGTGREQYF. The CDR3 DNA follows: TGTGCCAGCAGTTCTGGGACTGGGCGCGAGCAGTACTTC.

This clone occurred a few times. J is TRBJ1-5 and V is TRBV6-5; weak D call: TRBD1 (6 bases). CDR1 is MNHEY, CDR2 SVGAGI, per germline. Trimming left V 4 bases short and J 6 bases short, with 13 bases between. The CDR3 covers 14 residues. This CDR3 reads CASSWRGGSQPQHF. In DNA, the CDR3 is TGTGCCAGCAGTTGGAGAGGGGGATCTCAGCCCCAGCATTTT.

The rearrangement links TRBV9 to TRBJ2-7; D is unclear. Germline V CDR1 and CDR2: SGDLS, YYNGEE. V lost 3 bases to trimming and J lost 0 bases, with 7 bases between them. The length of the CDR3 is 13 residues. This CDR3 reads CASSGQDSYEQYF. The CDR3 DNA sequence: TGTGCCAGCAGCGGACAAGACTCCTACGAGCAGTACTTC.

The CDR3 DNA reads TGTGCCAGCAGCCAGACAGTGGTCCCCACAGATACGCAGTATTTT. Its translation is CASSQTVVPTDTQYF. The chain joins TRBV5-6 to TRBJ2-3; maybe TRBD1 (5 bases). V was pared by 4 bases and J by 2 bases, with 14 bases between. The CDR3 is 15 residues long. Germline loops: CDR1 SGHDT, CDR2 YYEEEE. Variable domain in full (rest from reference TRBV5-6 and TRBJ2-3): DAGVTQSPTHLIKTRGQQVTLRCSPKSGHDTVSWYQQALGQGPQFIFQYYEEEERQRGNFPDRFSGHQFPNYSSELNVNALLLGDSALYLCASSQTVVPTDTQYFGPGTRLTVL.

The chain carries TRBV24-1 and TRBJ2-3; 12 positions match TRBD2. The CDR3 is made up of 16 amino acids. With V trimmed by 4 bases and J by 9 bases, 10 bases remained unmatched. The germline gives CDR1 KGHDR, CDR2 SFDVKD. The CDR3 sequence is CATSEPTSGSQSTQYF. CDR3 nucleotides: TGTGCCACCAGTGAACCGACTAGCGGGAGCCAATCGACGCAGTATTTT.

The rearrangement joins TRBV6-5 to TRBJ1-2; D gene uncertain. The CDR3 is 13 amino acids. Trimming removed 7 bases from V and 7 bases from J, with 16 bases in between. CDR1 is MNHEY, CDR2 SVGAGI, per germline. The CDR3 is CASTAGLGVGYTF. The CDR3 DNA sequence: TGTGCCAGCACGGCGGGGTTAGGTGTTGGCTACACCTTC.

The chain joins TRBV7-8 to TRBJ2-5; 11 nucleotides match TRBD2. CDR1 is SGHVS and CDR2 is FQNEAQ in the germline V gene. The V segment lost 4 bases and the J segment 5 bases; nucleotides outside the gene matches: 6. The CDR3 totals 15 residues. The CDR3, as DNA: TGTGCCAGCAGCTCGAATAGCGGGGGGGCGGAGACCCAGTACTTC. Translation: CASSSNSGGAETQYF.

The J gene is TRBJ1-2, the V gene TRBV5-5, with D possibly TRBD1 on 5 matching bases. Germline V gene sequence: CDR1 SGHKS, CDR2 YYEKEE (reference sequence). Trimming removed 0 bases at V and 3 bases at J, with 12 bases between. CDR3 size: 15 residues. CDR3 protein: CASSLAFETDYGYTF. The CDR3 nucleotides are TGTGCCAGCAGCTTGGCCTTCGAGACAGACTATGGCTACACCTTC. The full variable domain, rest sourced from reference TRBV5-5 and TRBJ1-2, is DAGVTQSPTHLIKTRGQQVTLRCSPISGHKSVSWYQQVLGQGPQFIFQYYEKEERGRGNFPDRFSARQFPNYSSELNVNALLLGDSALYLCASSLAFETDYGYTFGSGTRLTVV.

The chain couples TRBV5-1 to TRBJ2-3; TRBD2 might be the D (6 bases). CDR3 length: 17 residues. V was trimmed by 2 bases and J by 6 bases, leaving 22 bases between them. CDR1 and CDR2 (germline): SGHRS, YFSETQ. In nucleotides, the CDR3 is TGCGCCAGCAGCTTTAAACCGGGACTCAGAGCCGGGGATACGCAGTATTTT. Amino acids: CASSFKPGLRAGDTQYF.

This chain uses TRBV3-1 (or the pseudogene TRBV3-2) with TRBJ2-5; 14 bases map to TRBD2. CDR1 LGHDT and CDR2 YNNKEL come from the germline V gene (reference sequence). The CDR3 has 16 amino acids. The V segment lost 4 bases and the J segment 5 bases; nucleotides outside the gene matches: 6. CDR3 sequence: CASSRTSGGSGETQYF. The CDR3 region has the DNA TGTGCCAGCAGCCGGACTAGCGGGGGGTCAGGGGAGACCCAGTACTTC.

The chain uses TRBV19 and TRBJ2-1; tentative D call: TRBD2 (6 bases). There are 14 residues in the CDR3. In germline, CDR1 is LNHDA, CDR2 SQIVND (reference sequence). V was shortened by 4 bases and J by 3 bases, with 10 bases between the two germline ends. The CDR3 nucleotides are TGTGCCAGTAGTACGGGAGAACTCTACAATGAGCAGTTCTTC. Amino acids: CASSTGELYNEQFF.

This clone was seen a handful of times. The chain uses TRBV2 and TRBJ1-2; D is unresolved. V was shortened by 7 bases and J by 4 bases, with 10 bases between the two germline ends. The CDR3 has 12 amino acids. CDR1 and CDR2 (germline): SNHLY, FYNNEI. The CDR3 loop is CASTPGFYGYTF. CDR3 coding DNA: TGTGCCAGCACCCCGGGGTTCTATGGCTACACCTTC.